This TCR beta chain appears in the sequencing data of a study of beta chain features in type 1 diabetes. Populations isolated by sorting all had purity greater than 98%. This clone was observed a few times. Its antigen is undetermined. Of the isolated RNA, all was reverse transcribed, and so the sequenced material was expressed TCRB transcripts. Assay used: immunoSEQ multiplex PCR; TCRdb lists only in-frame clones, some missing. The data show fewer than 350,000 clones, over 14% seen once. Whole-study findings and limits: People with Type 1 diabetes carried modestly yet significantly shorter TCRB CDR3s in all four CD4+ subsets. The study notes PCR might favor shorter templates equally in patients and controls.

The specimen sequenced was naive CD4+ T cells from blood. The receptor was isolated from a young man with type 1 diabetes.

CDR3 DNA: TGTGCCAGCAGCCTAACGGGATACCAAGAGACCCAGTACTTC. Translated, it gives CASSLTGYQETQYF. This sequence joins TRBV11-2 and TRBJ2-5; the D gene is possibly TRBD2 (5 bases). V was cut by 5 bases and J by 0 bases, with 10 bases left in between. Germline loops: CDR1 SGHAT, CDR2 FQNNGV. CDR3 length equals 14 residues. The full variable domain, with the rest looked up from reference TRBV11-2 and TRBJ2-5, is EAGVAQSPRYKIIEKRQSVAFWCNPISGHATLYWYQQILGQGPKLLIQFQNNGVVDDSQLPKDRFSAERLKGVDSTLKIQPAKLEDSAVYLCASSLTGYQETQYFGPGTRLLVL.